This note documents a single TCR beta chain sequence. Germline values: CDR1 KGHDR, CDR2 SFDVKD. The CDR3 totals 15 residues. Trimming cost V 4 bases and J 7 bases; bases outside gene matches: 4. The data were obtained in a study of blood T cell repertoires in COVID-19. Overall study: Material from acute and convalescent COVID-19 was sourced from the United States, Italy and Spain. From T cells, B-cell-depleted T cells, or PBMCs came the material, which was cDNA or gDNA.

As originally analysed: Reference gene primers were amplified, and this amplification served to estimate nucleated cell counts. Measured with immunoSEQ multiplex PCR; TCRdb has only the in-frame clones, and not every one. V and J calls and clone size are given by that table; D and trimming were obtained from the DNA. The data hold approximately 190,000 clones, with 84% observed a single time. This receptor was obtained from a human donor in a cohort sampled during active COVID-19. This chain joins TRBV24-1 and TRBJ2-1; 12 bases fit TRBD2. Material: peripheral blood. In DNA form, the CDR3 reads TGTGCCACCAGTGACCCCGGACTAGCGGGAAATGAGCAGTTCTTC. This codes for CATSDPGLAGNEQFF.